What follows are 30 T cell receptor beta chains derived from one specimen sequenced in a study of cytomegalovirus exposure and HLA in healthy donors. 13 Jbeta primers and 60 Vbeta primers were used for the PCR. Profiled with immunoSEQ multiplex PCR; TCRdb holds only in-frame clones, not every one. The repertoire holds roughly 34,000 clones, with 55% to 80% as singletons. The specimen was PBMCs. These receptors originate from a middle-aged man in good health and CMV-seropositive.

The V gene is TRBV6-1, the J gene TRBJ1-4, with D possibly TRBD1 on 5 matching bases. Trimming stripped 5 bases from V and 2 bases from J, with 9 bases between. The CDR3 sequence is 14 residues long. In germline, CDR1 is MNHNS, CDR2 SASEGT. The CDR3 protein is CASSRAGTNEKLFF. The CDR3 DNA reads as TGTGCCAGCAGTAGGGCAGGGACTAATGAAAAACTGTTTTTT.

The chain combines TRBV2 with TRBJ1-6; no firm D call. The V gene's germline CDR1 is SNHLY and CDR2 FYNNEI. CDR3 size: 13 residues. The ends were cut back, 7 bases at V and 2 bases at J, with 6 bases in the middle. CDR3 in DNA: TGTGCCAGCAAACGGGCCTATAATTCACCCCTCCACTTT. Protein product: CASKRAYNSPLHF.

This clone showed up just once. This chain uses TRBV20-1 with TRBJ2-1; TRBD1 might be the D (6 bases). Germline V gene data show CDR1 as DFQATT and CDR2 as SNEGSKA (reference sequence). This CDR3 is built from 10 residues. V lost 5 bases, J lost 10 bases, and 9 bases lay in between. This CDR3 is CSARRGEQFF. In DNA, the CDR3 is TGCAGTGCTCGCAGGGGAGAGCAGTTCTTC.

The chain combines TRBV7-9 with TRBJ2-7; no firm D call. The V gene's germline CDR1 is SEHNR and CDR2 FQNEAQ (reference sequence). With 1 base removed from V and 2 bases from J, the gap between germline ends came to 6 bases. This CDR3 has 13 residues. As DNA, the CDR3 is TGTGCCAGCAGCTTAGGGCGGACCTACGAGCAGTACTTC. This sequence encodes CASSLGRTYEQYF.

V and J are TRBV15 and TRBJ1-3; the D gene is possibly TRBD1 (6 bases). Trimming removed 1 base at V and 1 base at J, with 11 bases between. Germline V gives CDR1 LNHNV, CDR2 YYDKDF (reference sequence). This CDR3 has 16 amino acids. In DNA, the CDR3 is TGTGCCACCAGCAGAGCTCGAACAGGGTCTGGAAACACCATATATTTT. It codes for CATSRARTGSGNTIYF.

This chain connects TRBV5-1 to TRBJ2-2; TRBD2 aligns across 14 bases. With V trimmed by 4 bases and J by 2 bases, 7 bases remained unmatched. The CDR3 runs 18 residues. Germline CDR1 reads SGHRS; CDR2 reads YFSETQ. The CDR3 loop reads CASSPGLAGAFNTGELFF. The CDR3 DNA is TGCGCCAGCAGCCCGGGACTAGCGGGGGCCTTTAACACCGGGGAGCTGTTTTTT.

This sequence joins TRBV28 and TRBJ2-3, with TRBD2 matching over 12 bases. The CDR3 spans 14 residues. Germline-derived CDR1 and CDR2 are MDHEN and SYDVKM. The junction had 3 bases not matched to a gene; V was cut back by 9 bases and J by 2 bases. The CDR3 region has the DNA TGTGCCAGTACTAGCGGGGGGACCACAGATACGCAGTATTTT. It yields the protein CASTSGGTTDTQYF. The variable domain in full, with the rest retrieved from reference TRBV28 and TRBJ2-3, is DVKVTQSSRYLVKRTGEKVFLECVQDMDHENMFWYRQDPGLGLRLIYFSYDVKMKEKGDIPEGYSVSREKKERFSLILESASTNQTSMYLCASTSGGTTDTQYFGPGTRLTVL.

V is TRBV19 and J is TRBJ1-2, with 7 bases matching TRBD1. The germline V gene encodes CDR1 LNHDA and CDR2 SQIVND (reference sequence). With V trimmed by 5 bases and J by 4 bases, 7 bases remained unmatched. This CDR3 has 14 amino acids. This CDR3 is CASSPTGSGYGYTF. The CDR3 DNA reads TGTGCCAGTAGTCCGACAGGGTCTGGCTATGGCTACACCTTC.

J is TRBJ1-1 and V is TRBV7-2; 8 nucleotides match TRBD1. Per the germline V gene, CDR1 is SGHTA and CDR2 is FQGNSA. The CDR3 is made up of 14 amino acids. Trimming took 7 bases from V and 1 from J; bases not matched to a gene: 5. The DNA for the CDR3 is TGTGCCAGCACCCGACAGGGGAAGAACACTGAAGCTTTCTTT. As protein: CASTRQGKNTEAFF.

This CDR3 reads CASSYFGTGVLGEQFF. CDR3 in DNA: TGTGCCAGCAGTTACTTCGGGACAGGGGTTCTCGGTGAGCAGTTCTTC. The chain has TRBV6-6 and TRBJ2-1, with 10 bases aligning to TRBD1. This CDR3 region has 16 residues. The V and J ends lost 1 base and 9 bases, in that order; junction bases with no gene match: 9. Germline V gene data show CDR1 as MNHNY and CDR2 as SVGAGI (reference sequence).

The gene calls are TRBV5-6 and TRBJ2-3; D gene unclear. CDR3 size: 15 residues. Per the germline V gene, CDR1 is SGHDT and CDR2 is YYEEEE. V shed 0 bases and J shed 3 bases, with 11 bases lying between them. CDR3 sequence: CASSLALQNTDTQYF. CDR3 bases: TGTGCCAGCAGCTTGGCATTACAAAATACAGATACGCAGTATTTT.

This chain joins TRBV18 and TRBJ2-2, with a possible D match to TRBD2 (6 bases). V shed 1 base and J shed 2 bases, with 14 bases lying between them. Germline CDR1 reads KGHSH; CDR2 reads LQKENI. This CDR3 has 17 residues. The CDR3 spells CASSPLGGRSNTGELFF. As DNA, the CDR3 is TGTGCCAGCTCACCACTCGGGGGTCGAAGTAACACCGGGGAGCTGTTTTTT.

The rearrangement links TRBV6-1 to TRBJ1-5; 10 bases are shared with TRBD1. This CDR3 is built from 15 residues. Per the germline V gene, CDR1 is MNHNS and CDR2 is SASEGT. J gave up 6 bases and V 4 bases, and 6 bases lay outside the gene matches. The CDR3 region is CASSVGRTGGQPQHF. As DNA, the CDR3 is TGTGCCAGCAGTGTTGGTCGGACAGGGGGTCAGCCCCAGCATTTT.

The gene calls are TRBV15 and TRBJ2-3; unclear D gene. Trimming removed 0 bases at V and 12 bases at J, with 13 bases between. The CDR3 length is 13 residues. Per germline, CDR1 LNHNV and CDR2 YYDKDF (reference sequence). CDR3 in amino acids: CATSRDWSGPQYF. As DNA, the CDR3 is TGTGCCACCAGCAGAGATTGGTCTGGGCCACAGTATTTT.

The chain uses TRBV6-1 and TRBJ1-5, with D possibly matching TRBD1 (6 bases). The V end lost 2 bases, the J end lost 4 bases, and 12 bases lay between the germline ends. This CDR3 contains 15 residues. The germline V gene has CDR1 MNHNS and CDR2 SASEGT. This chain's CDR3 is CASSEYGQPNQPQHF. CDR3 nucleotide sequence: TGTGCCAGCAGTGAATATGGACAGCCAAATCAGCCCCAGCATTTT.

The gene calls are TRBV7-6 and TRBJ1-5, with 9 bases fitting TRBD1. This CDR3 comprises 18 residues. J was trimmed by 5 bases and V by 5 bases; bases with no gene match: 16. CDR1 and CDR2 from the germline V gene are SGHVS and FNYEAQ. The DNA of the CDR3 is TGTGCCAGCAGCCAATGGACAGGGGTTAGGGCAAGCTATCAGCCCCAGCATTTT. It is translated as CASSQWTGVRASYQPQHF.

This clone was seen just once. This chain links TRBV2 with TRBJ2-2; 10 bases are a match to TRBD2. CDR3 length equals 16 residues. Unmatched junction bases numbered 6, after V lost 4 bases and J lost 4 bases. Germline CDR1 SNHLY, CDR2 FYNNEI. This CDR3 reads CASSGSGGASTGELFF. For the CDR3, the DNA is TGTGCCAGCAGTGGAAGCGGGGGGGCGAGCACCGGGGAGCTGTTTTTT.

V gene TRBV5-1 combines with J gene TRBJ2-7; the match to TRBD2 covers 11 bases. J lost 2 bases, V lost 4 bases, and 14 bases had no gene match. CDR1 and CDR2 (germline): SGHRS, YFSETQ. The CDR3 has 18 residues. The DNA for the CDR3 is TGCGCCAGCAGCCCTGGCCTCTACACTAGCGGGGGTACCTACGAGCAGTACTTC. This codes for CASSPGLYTSGGTYEQYF.

The chain employs TRBV6-5 and TRBJ1-3; D unresolved. The V end was cut by 7 bases, the J end by 4 bases, with 11 bases between. CDR3 length equals 13 residues. Per the germline V gene, CDR1 is MNHEY and CDR2 is SVGAGI. The DNA for the CDR3 is TGTGCCAGCAACATTCCGGGAGGAAACACCATATATTTT. As protein: CASNIPGGNTIYF.

The chain uses TRBV5-6 and TRBJ2-3, with unresolved D. CDR3 length equals 13 residues. Trimming took 8 bases from V and 2 from J, leaving 12 bases between them. Germline lookup yields CDR1 SGHDT and CDR2 YYEEEE. The CDR3 loop is CASKTHNTDTQYF. The CDR3 DNA follows: TGTGCCAGTAAAACACACAACACAGATACGCAGTATTTT. The variable domain in full, with the rest retrieved from reference TRBV5-6 and TRBJ2-3, is DAGVTQSPTHLIKTRGQQVTLRCSPKSGHDTVSWYQQALGQGPQFIFQYYEEEERQRGNFPDRFSGHQFPNYSSELNVNALLLGDSALYLCASKTHNTDTQYFGPGTRLTVL.

This clone was counted between two and nine times. The chain carries TRBV30 and TRBJ1-1, with 7 nucleotides matching TRBD1. CDR1 is GTSNPN and CDR2 is SVGIG in the germline V gene (reference sequence). With V trimmed by 0 bases and J by 1 base, 2 bases remained unmatched. CDR3 length: 14 residues. In DNA, the CDR3 is TGTGCCTGGAGTGTTAGGACAGGGAACACTGAAGCTTTCTTT. Protein sequence: CAWSVRTGNTEAFF.

The chain recombines TRBV27 with TRBJ2-7; D possibly corresponds to TRBD2 (5 bases). The germline V and J ends were trimmed by 4 bases and 0 bases, with 10 bases remaining between them. The CDR3 covers 14 residues. The germline CDR1 and CDR2 sequences are MNHEY and SMNVEV (reference sequence). CDR3 sequence: CASSWVGSSYEQYF. The CDR3 DNA is TGTGCCAGCAGTTGGGTGGGGAGCTCCTACGAGCAGTACTTC.

This chain connects TRBV6-6 to TRBJ1-1, with a tentative D call TRBD1 (5 bases). This CDR3 has 14 amino acids. Germline CDR1 and CDR2: MNHNY and SVGAGI (reference sequence). The V and J ends lost 2 bases and 1 base respectively, with 8 bases between them. This chain's CDR3 is CASSYGGGNTEAFF. DNA for the CDR3: TGTGCCAGCAGTTACGGGGGGGGGAACACTGAAGCTTTCTTT.

The gene calls are TRBV5-1 and TRBJ1-6; D possibly corresponds to TRBD1 (6 bases). The germline V gene has CDR1 SGHRS and CDR2 YFSETQ. The CDR3 length is 15 residues. V dropped 0 bases and J dropped 10 bases, with 14 bases sitting between them. CDR3: CASSLEGVPKSPLHF. CDR3 DNA sequence: TGCGCCAGCAGCTTGGAGGGGGTCCCTAAATCACCCCTCCACTTT.

CDR3 nucleotide sequence: TGCGCCAGCAGCCAAGAACGAAGCGGGGGGGCCCTCAAATACAATGAGCAGTTCTTC. Its protein product is CASSQERSGGALKYNEQFF. The chain is built from TRBV4-1 and TRBJ2-1; the match to TRBD2 covers 10 bases. The CDR3 contains 19 residues. Unmatched junction bases numbered 12, after V lost 0 bases and J lost 4 bases. CDR1 MGHRA and CDR2 YSYEKL come from the germline V gene.

The gene calls are TRBV18 and TRBJ2-5; D uncertain. Trimming shortened V by 5 bases and J by 2 bases, and 9 bases separated the two germline ends. The germline CDR1 and CDR2 sequences are KGHSH and LQKENI. The CDR3 runs 13 residues. The CDR3 protein is CASSSTHQETQYF. The CDR3 nucleotides are TGTGCCAGCTCATCCACACATCAAGAGACCCAGTACTTC.

As regards this clone: Within the sample, other DNA sequences also encode this same CDR3. This sequence joins TRBV7-4 and TRBJ2-5; 8 positions match TRBD2. V shed 4 bases and J 5 bases; nucleotides not matched to a gene: 9. This CDR3 is 15 amino acids long. Looked up from germline, CDR1 is SGHVT and CDR2 is SQSDAQ. The DNA for the CDR3 is TGTGCCAGCAGCTCCACGGGAGGGGGTGAGGAGACCCAGTACTTC. Encoded protein: CASSSTGGGEETQYF.

The gene calls are TRBV9 and TRBJ2-5; D may be TRBD2 (7 bases). This CDR3 has 15 residues. Trimming took off 4 bases at V and 5 bases at J, with 18 bases between the two ends. CDR1 is SGDLS and CDR2 is YYNGEE in the germline V gene. The CDR3 nucleotides are TGTGCCAGCAGCTCCCGAGGGGGGGCATGGGAGACCCAGTACTTC. Its protein product is CASSSRGGAWETQYF.

As concerns this clone: Other DNA sequences in this specimen translate into the identical CDR3. V usage is TRBV5-1 and J usage is TRBJ2-5; a weak D match, TRBD1 (5 bases). The CDR3 has 14 residues. Germline V gene data show CDR1 as SGHRS and CDR2 as YFSETQ. Between the trimmed V and J ends, which lost 4 bases and 1 base, there was a span of 11 bases. The CDR3 DNA sequence: TGCGCCAGCAGCCCCTCTGGGGCCCAAGAGACCCAGTACTTC. This gives the protein CASSPSGAQETQYF.

The chain combines TRBV2 with TRBJ2-1, with TRBD2 as a possible D gene (7 bases). The CDR3 runs 14 residues. In germline, CDR1 is SNHLY, CDR2 FYNNEI. The V gene lost 10 bases and the J gene lost 4 bases, with 17 bases spanning the gap. CDR3 sequence (DNA): TGTGCCAAGAACGGGGGGCTGGGTTACAATGAGCAGTTCTTC. It encodes CAKNGGLGYNEQFF.